The clone carrying this TCR beta chain was counted between two and nine times. What it binds is not known. This record comes from a study of beta chain features in type 1 diabetes. Expressed TCRB transcripts were sequenced after all isolated RNA was converted to cDNA. Assay: immunoSEQ multiplex PCR; the TCRdb copy retains only in-frame clones and omits some. The sample holds approximately 280,000 clones, 15% seen once. Study-level findings and limits: TCRB CDR3 length was moderately but significantly reduced in all four CD4+ subsets of Type 1 diabetes patients.

V dropped 5 bases and J dropped 4; count of bases not matched to a gene: 6. Germline V gene lookup returns CDR1 SEHNR and CDR2 FQNEAQ (reference sequence). This CDR3 is 14 amino acids long. Sequenced sample: naive CD4+ T cells from blood. The J gene is TRBJ2-7, the V gene TRBV7-9; 9 bases fit TRBD2. This clonotype was obtained from a man aged 18 to 30 with type 1 diabetes. CDR3 protein: CASSLQAGGYEQYF. CDR3 coding DNA: TGTGCCAGCAGCCTTCAAGCGGGGGGTTACGAGCAGTACTTC.